What follows are 25 T cell receptor beta chains derived from one specimen sequenced in a study of blood T cell repertoires in COVID-19. TCRdb keeps only in-frame clones here, not all; method: immunoSEQ multiplex PCR. The data hold some 330,000 clones, with approximately 90% observed a single time. Sequences were obtained from peripheral blood. All receptors derive from a woman aged 45-65 years with active or convalescent COVID-19.

The rearrangement joins TRBV11-2 to TRBJ2-7; D unresolved. V lost 0 bases to trimming and J lost 2 bases, with 11 bases between them. Germline-derived CDR1 and CDR2 are SGHAT and FQNNGV. There are 15 residues in the CDR3. CDR3 amino acids: CASSLDPGATYEQYF. CDR3 coding DNA: TGTGCCAGCAGCTTAGATCCTGGAGCAACCTACGAGCAGTACTTC.

The genes are TRBV6-6 and TRBJ1-3; no firm D call. There are 13 residues in the CDR3. V dropped 5 bases and J dropped 5 bases, with 10 bases sitting between them. CDR1 MNHNY and CDR2 SVGAGI come from the germline V gene (reference sequence). CDR3: CASSPTSRNTIYF. CDR3 coding DNA: TGTGCCAGCAGTCCGACAAGCCGAAACACCATATATTTT.

The genes are TRBV7-9 and TRBJ1-1; 8 bases line up with TRBD1. The germline V gene encodes CDR1 SEHNR and CDR2 FQNEAQ (reference sequence). The V gene end was trimmed by 0 bases and the J gene end by 4 bases; junction bases not matched to a gene: 4. The CDR3 has 15 residues. The CDR3 region is CASSLAHRGGTEAFF. The CDR3 nucleotides are TGTGCCAGCAGCTTAGCGCACAGGGGGGGCACTGAAGCTTTCTTT.

V usage is TRBV30 and J usage is TRBJ2-7; TRBD1 is a possible D gene (6 bases). V lost 4 bases, J lost 1 base, and 14 bases lay in between. The CDR3 loop spans 14 amino acids. The germline CDR1 and CDR2 sequences are GTSNPN and SVGIG (reference sequence). CDR3 in amino acids: CAWTKTGRSYEQYF. The CDR3 DNA sequence: TGTGCCTGGACCAAAACAGGGCGGTCCTACGAGCAGTACTTC.

In DNA, the CDR3 is TGTGCCACCAGTGCCCCCGGACAGGGCGGGAAGGGCTACACCTTC. It translates to CATSAPGQGGKGYTF. This chain connects TRBV24-1 to TRBJ1-2; 8 bases are a match to TRBD1. Germline loops: CDR1 KGHDR, CDR2 SFDVKD. With 5 bases clipped from V and 8 bases from J, the junction kept 12 bases outside the gene matches. The CDR3 runs 15 residues.

The rearrangement links TRBV30 to TRBJ2-7, with D uncertain. This CDR3 is 12 amino acids long. Per the germline V gene, CDR1 is GTSNPN and CDR2 is SVGIG (reference sequence). The V end was cut by 3 bases, the J end by 5 bases, with 11 bases between. DNA for the CDR3: TGTGCCTGGAGGGTACAGTTCAACGAGCAGTACTTC. This gives the protein CAWRVQFNEQYF.

V usage is TRBV7-2 and J usage is TRBJ1-4; no firm D call. The CDR3 is 14 amino acids. V was pared by 5 bases and J by 3 bases, with 10 bases between. Germline-derived CDR1 and CDR2 are SGHTA and FQGNSA. CDR3 protein: CASSPEYPNEKLFF. In DNA form, the CDR3 reads TGTGCCAGCAGCCCGGAGTACCCTAATGAAAAACTGTTTTTT. Based on the CDR3 plus reference TRBV7-2 and TRBJ1-4, the full variable domain is GAGVSQSPSNKVTEKGKDVELRCDPISGHTALYWYRQSLGQGLEFLIYFQGNSAPDKSGLPSDRFSAERTGGSVSTLTIQRTQQEDSAVYLCASSPEYPNEKLFFGSGTQLSVL.

This chain uses TRBV1 with TRBJ1-3; no DNA check was done on the table's D call, TRBD1. TRBV1 is shown as a pseudogene. This CDR3 region has 15 residues. CDR3 sequence: CTSSHDSISGNTIYF. The CDR3 DNA is TGCACCAGCAGCCACGACAGCATCTCTGGAAACACCATATATTTT.

This chain joins TRBV6-2 or TRBV6-3 and TRBJ1-5, with TRBD1 matching over 9 bases. V lost 6 bases to trimming and J lost 2 bases; unmatched junction nucleotides: 8. The CDR3 length is 16 residues. The V gene's germline CDR1 is MNHEY and CDR2 SVGEGT. This CDR3 reads CASSHRTGAGNQPQHF. As DNA, the CDR3 is TGTGCCAGCAGCCACCGGACAGGGGCAGGCAATCAGCCCCAGCATTTT.

The genes are TRBV9 and TRBJ1-4; D is ambiguous. CDR3 length equals 15 residues. Trimming shortened V by 3 bases and J by 4 bases, and 13 bases separated the two germline ends. Looked up from germline, CDR1 is SGDLS and CDR2 is YYNGEE. Here the CDR3 reads CASSARGWVNEKLFF. CDR3 coding DNA: TGTGCCAGCAGCGCTCGGGGTTGGGTTAATGAAAAACTGTTTTTT.

The rearrangement joins TRBV6-2 or TRBV6-3 to TRBJ2-2, with 10 bases lining up with TRBD2. The V gene end was trimmed by 2 bases and the J gene end by 7 bases; junction bases not matched to a gene: 7. The CDR3 extends over 16 amino acids. The germline V gene encodes CDR1 MNHEY and CDR2 SVGEGT. The CDR3 DNA follows: TGTGCCAGCAGTTACGGGCTAGCGGGAGTAAGCGGGGAGCTGTTTTTT. As protein: CASSYGLAGVSGELFF.

The gene calls are TRBV7-6 and TRBJ2-7; TRBD1 matches 8 bases. CDR3 length: 15 amino acids. Germline trimming cut 3 bases from V and 4 bases from J; bases unmatched to any gene: 8. Germline-derived CDR1 and CDR2 are SGHVS and FNYEAQ. The CDR3 here is CASSLAPGQEYEQYF. DNA of the CDR3: TGTGCCAGCAGCTTGGCCCCGGGACAGGAGTACGAGCAGTACTTC.

The chain uses TRBV9 and TRBJ1-6, with 7 bases aligning to TRBD1. The CDR3 consists of 13 residues. The V segment lost 3 bases and the J segment 8 bases; nucleotides outside the gene matches: 2. The germline V gene encodes CDR1 SGDLS and CDR2 YYNGEE. The CDR3 is CASSDRGDSPLHF. CDR3 in DNA: TGTGCCAGCAGCGACAGGGGAGATTCACCCCTCCACTTT.

The chain has TRBV7-2 and TRBJ1-1; 9 positions agree with TRBD1. The length of the CDR3 is 16 residues. V trimming: 5 bases; J trimming: 0 bases; junction bases outside the gene matches: 7. Germline V lookup: CDR1 SGHTA, CDR2 FQGNSA. As DNA, the CDR3 is TGTGCCAGCAGCGGTCCCGGGACAGGGTTGAACACTGAAGCTTTCTTT. It is translated as CASSGPGTGLNTEAFF.

V and J are TRBV18 and TRBJ1-5, with TRBD1 matching over 10 bases. Trimming removed 6 bases from V and 7 bases from J; junction bases left unmatched: 6. Germline-derived CDR1 and CDR2 are KGHSH and LQKENI. This CDR3 region has 14 residues. As DNA, the CDR3 is TGTGCCAGCTCGGGGACAGGGGACTGGCAGCCCCAGCATTTT. Translating it yields CASSGTGDWQPQHF.

V usage is TRBV30 and J usage is TRBJ1-5, with D possibly TRBD1 on 5 matching bases. Between the trimmed V and J ends, which lost 2 bases and 1 base, there was a span of 15 bases. Germline assignment: CDR1 GTSNPN and CDR2 SVGIG (reference sequence). CDR3 size: 16 residues. CDR3 in amino acids: CAWSLSLTASNQPQHF. The CDR3 bases are TGTGCCTGGAGTCTATCTTTGACAGCGAGCAATCAGCCCCAGCATTTT. Full variable domain (missing parts from reference TRBV30 and TRBJ1-5): SQTIHQWPATLVQPVGSPLSLECTVEGTSNPNLYWYRQAAGRGLQLLFYSVGIGQISSEVPQNLSASRPQDRQFILSSKKLLLSDSGFYLCAWSLSLTASNQPQHFGDGTRLSIL.

The rearrangement uses TRBV6-6 and TRBJ1-5; maybe TRBD1 (6 bases). V lost 4 bases to trimming and J lost 7 bases, with 20 bases between them. Germline V lookup: CDR1 MNHNY, CDR2 SVGAGI (reference sequence). The CDR3 spans 16 residues. DNA for the CDR3: TGTGCCAGCAGTTCCCCTCACACAGGGTCCGGGCAGCCCCAGCATTTT. Its protein is CASSSPHTGSGQPQHF.

The rearrangement joins TRBV11-3 to TRBJ1-2; maybe TRBD1 (6 bases). V lost 1 base to trimming and J lost 0 bases, with 15 bases between them. Germline CDR1 is SGHNT and CDR2 is YENEEA. The CDR3 consists of 17 residues. CDR3 in amino acids: CASSLVATGYANYGYTF. CDR3 coding DNA: TGTGCCAGCAGCTTAGTGGCCACAGGGTACGCTAACTATGGCTACACCTTC.

The chain combines TRBV24-1 with TRBJ2-2; D gene unclear. CDR3 length equals 13 residues. CDR1 KGHDR and CDR2 SFDVKD come from the germline V gene. V shed 4 bases and J shed 2 bases, with 4 bases lying between them. In DNA, the CDR3 is TGTGCCACCAGTGACTATAACACCGGGGAGCTGTTTTTT. Translation gives CATSDYNTGELFF.

The rearrangement uses TRBV30 and TRBJ1-1; D might be TRBD1 (5 bases). From germline, CDR1 is GTSNPN and CDR2 SVGIG (reference sequence). The CDR3 extends over 13 amino acids. V dropped 4 bases and J dropped 0 bases, with 9 bases sitting between them. The CDR3: CAWTGVLNTEAFF. The CDR3 DNA follows: TGTGCCTGGACGGGGGTTTTGAACACTGAAGCTTTCTTT.

The chain is built from TRBV6-2 or TRBV6-3 and TRBJ1-1; a weak D match, TRBD1 (6 bases). V dropped 5 bases and J dropped 11 bases, with 21 bases sitting between them. This CDR3 has 14 residues. Germline V gene lookup returns CDR1 MNHEY and CDR2 SVGEGT. The CDR3 reads CASSPTGSGMFAFF. Here the CDR3 DNA reads TGTGCCAGCAGTCCGACAGGCTCCGGTATGTTTGCTTTCTTT.

This sequence joins TRBV25-1 and TRBJ2-2; perhaps TRBD1 as D (5 bases). V dropped 5 bases and J dropped 2 bases, with 9 bases sitting between them. The CDR3 consists of 14 residues. The germline V gene encodes CDR1 MGHDK and CDR2 SYGVNS. CDR3 bases: TGTGCCAGCAGTAGTGACAGAAACACCGGGGAGCTGTTTTTT. It translates to CASSSDRNTGELFF.

This sequence joins TRBV10-2 and TRBJ1-1, with D maybe TRBD1 (6 bases). CDR3 length: 15 amino acids. The germline V and J ends were trimmed by 2 bases and 5 bases, with 15 bases remaining between them. Per the germline V gene, CDR1 is WSHSY and CDR2 is SAAADI. The CDR3 is CASSEPTTGLTEAFF. CDR3 nucleotide sequence: TGCGCCAGCAGTGAGCCGACTACAGGGCTGACTGAAGCTTTCTTT.

The chain joins TRBV19 to TRBJ1-1; tentatively, D is TRBD1 (5 bases). The germline gives CDR1 LNHDA, CDR2 SQIVND (reference sequence). V dropped 3 bases and J dropped 4 bases, with 9 bases sitting between them. The CDR3 length is 13 residues. The DNA of the CDR3 is TGTGCCAGTAGTATGGGACTGTCCACTGAAGCTTTCTTT. It codes for CASSMGLSTEAFF.

This rearrangement joins TRBV28 to TRBJ2-7, with a possible D match to TRBD1 (6 bases). The CDR3 loop spans 15 amino acids. Germline lookup yields CDR1 MDHEN and CDR2 SYDVKM. Trimming took 5 bases from V and 8 from J, leaving 22 bases between them. CDR3 amino acids: CASSLETGLSTKQYF. The DNA of the CDR3 is TGTGCCAGCAGTCTAGAGACAGGCCTTTCTACGAAGCAGTACTTC.